This T cell receptor (beta chain) came from a study of blood T cell repertoires in COVID-19. Looking at the study overall: Acute-phase and convalescent COVID-19 samples originated in the United States, Italy and Spain. In each case, the material was cDNA or gDNA derived from T cells, B-cell-depleted T cells, or PBMCs.

V lost 8 bases, J lost 5 bases, and 16 bases lay in between. This CDR3 spans 13 amino acids. In germline, CDR1 is MNHEY, CDR2 SMNVEV (reference sequence). This clone was detected a few times. The authors' processing: Amplification from reference gene primers served as the basis for estimated nucleated cell counts. Sequenced by immunoSEQ multiplex PCR; TCRdb stores in-frame clones only, minus some. V and J calls and clone size are copied from that table; D and trimming were computed from the DNA. The sample carries approximately 130,000 clones, roughly four fifths recorded once. This clonotype was obtained from a human donor in a cohort sampled during active COVID-19. The sample was peripheral blood. The V and J genes are TRBV27 and TRBJ2-7; D is possibly TRBD1 (6 bases). The CDR3 nucleotides read TGTGCCAGCCGAGTGTTAGGGGGAAACGAGCAGTACTTC. It translates to CASRVLGGNEQYF.